The 31 T cell receptor beta chains below were found in one sample sequenced in a study of response to subunit inactivated influenza vaccine. TCRdb called the RT-PCR reads again in MiXCR, with one record for every CDR3 protein. The data contain approximately 730,000 distinct CDR3 sequences, about 15% of them seen just once; the ten biggest clones take up around 6.5%. The source material was PBMCs from blood, sampled approximately 15 days before vaccination. The receptors here all came from a man aged 45 to 65 who received an inactivated influenza vaccine.

This chain links TRBV6-7 with TRBJ2-1; 8 bases are shared with TRBD2. TRBV6-7 is an open reading frame whose function is uncertain. CDR3 length: 16 amino acids. V was pared by 6 bases and J by 6 bases, with 13 bases of the junction left unmatched. CDR3 sequence (DNA): TGTGCCAGCAGACCCTCCCGGCGGGGGGCCGCCAATGAGCAGTTCTTC. Translating gives CASRPSRRGAANEQFF.

This clonotype was picked up many times. The chain is built from TRBV5-1 and TRBJ2-7, with 8 bases aligning to TRBD2. Germline assignment: CDR1 SGHRS and CDR2 YFSETQ. This CDR3 region has 16 residues. After removal of 4 bases from V and 2 bases from J, the junction contained 11 bases not matched to a gene. The chain's CDR3 is CASSDKASGLTYEQYF. CDR3 sequence (DNA): TGCGCCAGCAGCGACAAGGCTAGCGGGCTTACCTACGAGCAGTACTTC. The entire variable domain, with the rest obtained from reference TRBV5-1 and TRBJ2-7, is as follows: KAGVTQTPRYLIKTRGQQVTLSCSPISGHRSVSWYQQTPGQGLQFLFEYFSETQRNKGNFPGRFSGRQFSNSRSEMNVSTLELGDSALYLCASSDKASGLTYEQYFGPGTRLTVT.

V usage is TRBV7-9 and J usage is TRBJ2-3; D is unclear. The V end was cut by 10 bases, the J end by 6 bases, with 5 bases between. The CDR3 has 9 residues. The V gene's germline CDR1 is SEHNR and CDR2 FQNEAQ (reference sequence). The CDR3 sequence is CAISDTQYF. CDR3 nucleotide sequence: TGTGCCATCTCGGATACGCAGTATTTT.

A few counts support this clonotype. The rearrangement links TRBV3-1 to TRBJ2-5; 9 bases match TRBD2. The CDR3 contains 16 residues. V was pared by 5 bases and J by 5 bases, with 12 bases of the junction left unmatched. Germline loops: CDR1 LGHDT, CDR2 YNNKEL (reference sequence). CDR3 DNA: TGTGCCAGCAGCACAGCCAGGACTAGCGCCCTGGAGACCCAGTACTTC. Its protein is CASSTARTSALETQYF.

This clonotype was found a few times. The chain combines TRBV7-9 with TRBJ2-3, with D unresolved. The V gene's germline CDR1 is SEHNR and CDR2 FQNEAQ (reference sequence). Trimming stripped 5 bases from V and 1 base from J, with 10 bases between. CDR3 length: 14 amino acids. CDR3 coding DNA: TGTGCCAGCAGCCGCGCCACCCGCACAGATACGCAGTATTTT. Translating gives CASSRATRTDTQYF.

With regard to this clonotype: One base away lies a much larger clone, so this may be a sequencing read error. The rearrangement links TRBV12-3 or TRBV12-4 to TRBJ2-3; D tentatively fits TRBD1 or TRBD2 (5 bases each). This CDR3 is 17 amino acids long. Trimming removed 5 bases from V and 0 bases from J, with 18 bases in between. This CDR3 is CASSHYAGEGSTDTQYF. The CDR3 nucleotides read TGTGCCAGCAGTCACTACGCGGGTGAGGGGAGCACAGATACGCAGTATTTT.

This clonotype was counted between two and nine times. The V gene is TRBV27, the J gene TRBJ2-7, with a possible D match to TRBD2 (5 bases). CDR3 length: 13 residues. V was pared by 6 bases and J by 6 bases, with 15 bases between. Germline V gene data show CDR1 as MNHEY and CDR2 as SMNVEV (reference sequence). Written as DNA, the CDR3 is TGTGCCAGCAGCTGGACTTATTTAGGCGAGCAGTACTTC. Translation: CASSWTYLGEQYF.

Ten or more counts support this clonotype. The chain links TRBV27 to TRBJ2-5, with D possibly matching TRBD2 (6 bases). The ends were cut back, 5 bases at V and 5 bases at J, with 15 bases in the middle. CDR3 length: 14 amino acids. Per the germline V gene, CDR1 is MNHEY and CDR2 is SMNVEV (reference sequence). DNA of the CDR3: TGTGCCAGCAGTAGGTTCGGGGGAATCGAGACCCAGTACTTC. This sequence encodes CASSRFGGIETQYF.

The sample holds a few counts of this clonotype. The V call is TRBV15, the J call TRBJ2-1; TRBD2 matches 8 bases. Germline trimming cut 5 bases from V and 0 bases from J; bases unmatched to any gene: 6. The CDR3 consists of 16 residues. In germline, CDR1 is LNHNV, CDR2 YYDKDF (reference sequence). The CDR3 DNA reads TGTGCCACCAGCGAACCGAGCGGGAGCTCCTACAATGAGCAGTTCTTC. Amino acids: CATSEPSGSSYNEQFF.

The CDR3 sequence is CASSLEVTSKDAFF. In nucleotides, the CDR3 is TGTGCCAGCAGTTTAGAAGTTACCTCTAAGGATGCTTTCTTT. This rearrangement joins TRBV12-3 or TRBV12-4 to TRBJ1-1; no reliable D call. There are 14 residues in the CDR3. V gave up 1 base and J gave up 11 bases, with 17 bases separating them.

This chain joins TRBV5-5 and TRBJ2-3; possible D gene TRBD1, 6 bases. This CDR3 region has 16 residues. The V gene's germline CDR1 is SGHKS and CDR2 YYEKEE (reference sequence). Trimming cost V 3 bases and J 3 bases, with 17 bases left between them. The DNA for the CDR3 is TGTGCCAGCAGCTCGCTGGGACACCTCCTTACAGATACGCAGTATTTT. Its protein product is CASSSLGHLLTDTQYF.

This clonotype was observed a handful of times. The chain couples TRBV21-1 to TRBJ1-3; no DNA check was done on the table's D call, TRBD1. TRBV21-1 is an annotated pseudogene. The CDR3 loop spans 17 amino acids. CDR3 sequence reads: CASSKTGARNSGNTIYF. DNA of the CDR3: TGTGCCAGCAGCAAAACAGGGGCTCGTAACTCTGGAAACACCATATATTTT.

The chain links TRBV7-9 to TRBJ1-2, with 7 bases matching TRBD1. Trimming removed 1 base from V and 4 bases from J; junction bases left unmatched: 6. CDR3 length: 15 amino acids. CDR1 SEHNR and CDR2 FQNEAQ come from the germline V gene (reference sequence). The CDR3 bases are TGTGCCAGCAGCTTAGGCCAGGGGGGGTCCTATGGCTACACCTTC. Its translation: CASSLGQGGSYGYTF.

This clonotype turned up a few times. The chain combines TRBV5-6 with TRBJ1-1; a possible D gene is TRBD1 (5 bases). The V gene's germline CDR1 is SGHDT and CDR2 YYEEEE. V lost 0 bases and J 3 bases, leaving 9 bases between the germline ends. The CDR3 consists of 14 residues. This CDR3 reads CASSLVPGDTEAFF. The CDR3 coding sequence is TGTGCCAGCAGCTTGGTTCCGGGGGACACTGAAGCTTTCTTT.

This clonotype showed up just a few times. As DNA, the CDR3 is TGTGCCAGCAGTTATCCAGGGAATTCACCCCTCCACTTT. This gives the protein CASSYPGNSPLHF. This chain joins TRBV6-5 and TRBJ1-6, with D possibly matching TRBD1 (5 bases). Germline V gene data show CDR1 as MNHEY and CDR2 as SVGAGI. CDR3 length: 13 residues. Trimming shortened V by 3 bases and J by 7 bases, and 7 bases separated the two germline ends.

The chain uses TRBV5-1 and TRBJ2-2; 8 positions match TRBD2. Germline CDR1 SGHRS, CDR2 YFSETQ. CDR3 size: 15 residues. The V segment lost 0 bases and the J segment 6 bases; nucleotides outside the gene matches: 4. This chain's CDR3 is CASSLEVSGAGELFF. The CDR3 DNA sequence: TGCGCCAGCAGCTTGGAGGTTAGCGGGGCCGGGGAGCTGTTTTTT.

This clonotype showed up just a few times. The chain recombines TRBV24-1 with TRBJ2-3; D remains unclear. Deletions cut 4 bases from V and 0 bases from J, with 4 bases between. This CDR3 spans 13 amino acids. Germline V gene data show CDR1 as KGHDR and CDR2 as SFDVKD. The CDR3 protein is CATSDYSTDTQYF. The CDR3 DNA sequence: TGTGCCACCAGTGACTACAGCACAGATACGCAGTATTTT.

This clonotype was found many times. The V and J genes are TRBV9 and TRBJ2-1; a possible D gene is TRBD2 (5 bases). CDR1 SGDLS and CDR2 YYNGEE come from the germline V gene. Trimming left V 3 bases short and J 6 bases short, with 16 bases between. The CDR3 covers 15 residues. The CDR3, as DNA: TGTGCCAGCAGCGGTCTCGAGGGCCTAAGCAATGAGCAGTTCTTC. The encoded protein is CASSGLEGLSNEQFF. The full variable domain, its missing parts supplied by reference TRBV9 and TRBJ2-1, is DSGVTQTPKHLITATGQRVTLRCSPRSGDLSVYWYQQSLDQGLQFLIQYYNGEERAKGNILERFSAQQFPDLHSELNLSSLELGDSALYFCASSGLEGLSNEQFFGPGTRLTVL.

This clonotype was seen only a few times. The chain links TRBV7-2 to TRBJ1-5; D ambiguous. The CDR3 length is 14 residues. Germline CDR1 is SGHTA and CDR2 is FQGNSA. With 5 bases removed from V and 3 bases from J, the gap between germline ends came to 11 bases. The CDR3 region has the DNA TGTGCCAGCAGCACGAGGGCGAACAATCAGCCCCAGCATTTT. It is translated as CASSTRANNQPQHF.

This clonotype was observed a handful of times. This rearrangement joins TRBV7-8 to TRBJ2-2, with TRBD2 matching over 10 bases. Germline values: CDR1 SGHVS, CDR2 FQNEAQ. The CDR3 is made up of 18 amino acids. V lost 5 bases, J lost 6 bases, and 15 bases stayed unmatched. CDR3 protein: CASSLILAGVEKAGELFF. DNA for the CDR3: TGTGCCAGCAGCCTTATCCTAGCGGGAGTTGAGAAAGCCGGGGAGCTGTTTTTT.

The chain links TRBV21-1 to TRBJ2-2; the table names TRBD2, a call not compared with the DNA. TRBV21-1 is termed a pseudogene. The CDR3 contains 17 residues. The CDR3: CASSKGGTSGREGELFF. The CDR3, as DNA: TGTGCCAGCAGCAAGGGGGGGACTAGCGGGAGGGAAGGGGAGCTGTTTTTT.

This clonotype was counted between two and nine times. The gene calls are TRBV3-1 and TRBJ1-4, with D perhaps matching TRBD1 (5 bases). The germline CDR1 and CDR2 sequences are LGHDT and YNNKEL (reference sequence). There are 15 residues in the CDR3. V was shortened by 4 bases and J by 3 bases, with 12 bases between the two germline ends. CDR3 nucleotide sequence: TGTGCCAGCAGCCGCCGCTCAGGGCCTAATGAAAAACTGTTTTTT. Translating gives CASSRRSGPNEKLFF.

This chain links TRBV10-3 with TRBJ2-7; 11 bases fit TRBD2. Per germline, CDR1 ENHRY and CDR2 SYGVKD. The CDR3 extends over 15 amino acids. V lost 3 bases and J lost 5; bases outside the gene matches: 6. The CDR3 here is CAISEYSGRANEQYF. As DNA, the CDR3 is TGTGCCATCAGTGAATATAGCGGGAGGGCCAACGAGCAGTACTTC.

This clonotype was detected only a few times. The gene calls are TRBV28 and TRBJ1-6; 9 bases agree with TRBD1. This CDR3 is built from 15 residues. Germline V gene sequence: CDR1 MDHEN, CDR2 SYDVKM. With V trimmed by 5 bases and J by 12 bases, 11 bases remained unmatched. The CDR3, as DNA: TGTGCCAGCAGTCCTACGGGACAGGGCCGTAAACCCCTCCACTTT. Protein sequence: CASSPTGQGRKPLHF.

For this clonotype: The junction does not match germline at one end; this may be a read error. This sequence joins TRBV7-7 and TRBJ2-2, with D perhaps matching TRBD1 or TRBD2 (5 bases each). The CDR3 covers 14 residues. Germline CDR1 SSHAT, CDR2 FNYEAQ (reference sequence). For the CDR3, the DNA is TGTGCTAGCAGGTCGGGACGGTACACCGGGGAGCTGTTTTTT. The encoded protein is CASRSGRYTGELFF.

This clonotype was observed at least ten times. This chain uses TRBV5-1 with TRBJ2-7, with 7 bases that match TRBD1. V trimming: 4 bases; J trimming: 1 base; junction bases outside the gene matches: 11. Per germline, CDR1 SGHRS and CDR2 YFSETQ. The length of the CDR3 is 16 residues. CDR3 in amino acids: CASSQAGDSFSYEQYF. The DNA for the CDR3 is TGCGCCAGCAGCCAGGCCGGGGACAGCTTTTCCTACGAGCAGTACTTC.

This clonotype was detected only a few times. V gene TRBV13 combines with J gene TRBJ2-5; a possible D gene is TRBD1 (6 bases). The germline V gene encodes CDR1 PRHDT and CDR2 FYEKMQ (reference sequence). This CDR3 is 15 amino acids long. V lost 5 bases and J lost 0, with 13 bases in between. Here the CDR3 reads CASSARDTNQETQYF. CDR3 bases: TGTGCCAGCAGCGCCCGGGACACCAACCAAGAGACCCAGTACTTC.

This clonotype was picked up a small number of times. V and J are TRBV5-1 and TRBJ2-2, with 8 bases identical to TRBD2. This CDR3 region has 14 residues. CDR1 is SGHRS and CDR2 is YFSETQ in the germline V gene. Unmatched junction bases numbered 9, after V lost 6 bases and J lost 8 bases. The CDR3 nucleotides read TGCGCCAGCAAACCGTCCAGCGGGAGTGGGGAGCTGTTTTTT. Protein: CASKPSSGSGELFF.

This clonotype has a handful of counts. This chain links TRBV12-3 or TRBV12-4 with TRBJ1-4; D might be TRBD1 (6 bases). V was shortened by 1 base and J by 7 bases, with 10 bases between the two germline ends. This CDR3 comprises 14 residues. CDR3 amino acids: CASSLGGGREKLFF. DNA of the CDR3: TGTGCCAGCAGTTTAGGGGGGGGGCGTGAAAAACTGTTTTTT.

This clonotype was found a few times. The CDR3 loop reads CASISPGGHYEQYF. The DNA for the CDR3 is TGTGCCAGCATATCCCCGGGAGGACACTACGAGCAGTACTTC. The chain is built from TRBV6-1 and TRBJ2-7; TRBD2 matches 7 bases. Germline-derived CDR1 and CDR2 are MNHNS and SASEGT. This CDR3 contains 14 residues. Germline trimming cut 7 bases from V and 3 bases from J; bases unmatched to any gene: 9.

This clonotype was detected many times. The chain combines TRBV4-2 with TRBJ2-1; TRBD2 aligns across 9 bases. Germline CDR1 reads LGHNA; CDR2 reads YNFKEQ. Trimming at V came to 4 bases and at J to 0 bases, leaving 7 bases not matched to a gene. The CDR3 length is 17 residues. The CDR3 sequence: CASSRTISGSSYNEQFF. Written as DNA, the CDR3 is TGTGCCAGCAGCCGGACGATTAGCGGGAGCTCCTACAATGAGCAGTTCTTC.